Following are 20 T cell receptor beta chains from one sample sequenced in a study of blood T cell repertoires in COVID-19. Here immunoSEQ multiplex PCR was the method, and the copy in TCRdb shows in-frame clones only, minus some. This sample has about 87,000 clones, with around 87% found just once. Sequenced: peripheral blood. Receptor source: a human donor with acute or convalescent COVID-19. The donor label of this sample is uncertain.

This chain connects TRBV5-4 to TRBJ2-3; 11 bases are a match to TRBD2. CDR1 is SGHNT and CDR2 is YYREEE in the germline V gene (reference sequence). The ends lost 5 bases at V and 1 base at J; junction bases unmatched: 6. The CDR3 has 16 residues. This CDR3 reads CASRHSGGVGTDTQYF. The CDR3 region has the DNA TGTGCCAGCAGACATAGCGGGGGGGTGGGCACAGATACGCAGTATTTT.

The DNA for the CDR3 is TGTGCCAGCAGTCAGGGGGTGAGCTCTGGAAACACCATATATTTT. It encodes CASSQGVSSGNTIYF. The J gene is TRBJ1-3, the V gene TRBV25-1; 7 bases fit TRBD1. This CDR3 contains 15 residues. The V gene's germline CDR1 is MGHDK and CDR2 SYGVNS. V lost 5 bases and J lost 0; bases outside the gene matches: 4.

The gene calls are TRBV6-4 and TRBJ1-5; 8 bases are shared with TRBD1. The CDR3 has 14 residues. V lost 6 bases, J lost 2 bases, and 3 bases stayed unmatched. Germline CDR1 is MRHNA and CDR2 is SNTAGT. The chain's CDR3 is CASSKTGGNQPQHF. CDR3 in DNA: TGTGCCAGCAGCAAGACAGGGGGCAATCAGCCCCAGCATTTT.

This chain joins TRBV5-3 and TRBJ1-4; TRBD1 is a possible D gene (5 bases). TRBV5-3 is designated an ORF whose function remains uncertain. V lost 0 bases and J 5 bases, leaving 17 bases between the germline ends. This CDR3 spans 17 amino acids. The CDR3 nucleotides read TGTGCCAGAAGCTTGGTGTGGGGCGACAGTCCGAATGAAAAACTGTTTTTT. This gives the protein CARSLVWGDSPNEKLFF.

The genes are TRBV13 and TRBJ1-1; 11 bases match TRBD1. Germline CDR1 reads PRHDT; CDR2 reads FYEKMQ (reference sequence). CDR3 length: 15 residues. V was clipped by 5 bases and J by 9 bases; unmatched bases: 11. The CDR3 DNA reads TGTGCCAGCAGCCTTCGTACCGGACAGGGGGCGAAAGCTTTCTTT. Residues: CASSLRTGQGAKAFF.

A remark on this clone: The junction does not match germline at one end; this may be a read error. This chain connects TRBV7-9 to TRBJ2-4; maybe TRBD1 (6 bases). CDR1 and CDR2 from the germline V gene are SEHNR and FQNEAQ (reference sequence). The CDR3 runs 13 residues. The CDR3 DNA follows: TGTGCCAGCAGCTTATCGTCGCAGGGGCTATGGTCCTTC. Translated: CASSLSSQGLWSF.

The chain joins TRBV5-4 to TRBJ1-4; 8 positions agree with TRBD1. CDR1 is SGHNT, CDR2 YYREEE, per germline (reference sequence). Losses at the gene ends were 7 bases for V and 7 bases for J; bases not matched to a gene: 6. The CDR3 loop spans 13 amino acids. The CDR3 sequence is CASQTGGIEKLFF. CDR3 sequence (DNA): TGTGCCAGCCAAACAGGGGGTATTGAAAAACTGTTTTTT. Using reference TRBV5-4 and TRBJ1-4 for the parts outside the CDR3, the full variable domain is ETGVTQSPTHLIKTRGQQVTLRCSSQSGHNTVSWYQQALGQGPQFIFQYYREEENGRGNFPPRFSGLQFPNYSSELNVNALELDDSALYLCASQTGGIEKLFFGSGTQLSVL.

V usage is TRBV19 and J usage is TRBJ2-5; D might be TRBD2 (6 bases). Germline-derived CDR1 and CDR2 are LNHDA and SQIVND (reference sequence). The CDR3 runs to 17 residues. V was clipped by 5 bases and J by 1 base, with 20 bases between them. CDR3 sequence (DNA): TGTGCCAGTAGTCCCCGTGGCGGGACCCAAGCCCAAGAGACCCAGTACTTC. It encodes CASSPRGGTQAQETQYF.

The gene calls are TRBV11-2 and TRBJ2-7; 7 bases align to TRBD1. V shed 1 base and J 5 bases; nucleotides not matched to a gene: 11. In germline, CDR1 is SGHAT, CDR2 FQNNGV. The CDR3 covers 16 residues. CDR3 nucleotides: TGTGCCAGCAGCTTAGGCCCCCGACAGGGAGTCGACGAGCAGTACTTC. Protein sequence: CASSLGPRQGVDEQYF.

The chain has TRBV9 and TRBJ2-4; possible D gene TRBD1, 5 bases. Per the germline V gene, CDR1 is SGDLS and CDR2 is YYNGEE. V dropped 0 bases and J dropped 2 bases, with 9 bases sitting between them. The CDR3 has 15 residues. For the CDR3, the DNA is TGTGCCAGCAGCGTAGAAACAGGACCCAAAAACATTCAGTACTTC. It specifies CASSVETGPKNIQYF.

The chain recombines TRBV7-9 with TRBJ1-5; possibly TRBD1 for D (5 bases). This CDR3 is built from 16 residues. Trimming took off 1 base at V and 6 bases at J, with 16 bases between the two ends. The germline CDR1 and CDR2 sequences are SEHNR and FQNEAQ (reference sequence). The DNA of the CDR3 is TGTGCCAGCAGCTTAGGGGAGGACACTCGGGGTCAGCCCCAGCATTTT. This encodes CASSLGEDTRGQPQHF.

The rearrangement links TRBV18 to TRBJ2-7, with D maybe TRBD2 (6 bases). CDR1 KGHSH and CDR2 LQKENI come from the germline V gene. The CDR3 sequence is 16 residues long. The V and J ends lost 3 bases and 2 bases respectively, with 17 bases between them. CDR3 DNA: TGTGCCAGCTCACCCTCGGAGGGGCCCCCCCCCTACGAGCAGTACTTC. Amino acid sequence: CASSPSEGPPPYEQYF.

This clone has only one observation. The gene calls are TRBV5-8 and TRBJ2-7, with D unclear. The germline V and J ends were trimmed by 0 bases and 3 bases, with 10 bases remaining between them. The germline V gene has CDR1 SGHTS and CDR2 YDEGEE. The CDR3 is 14 amino acids. CDR3 in DNA: TGTGCCAGCAGCTTGGCACAGCCGCTCTACGAGCAGTACTTC. Protein product: CASSLAQPLYEQYF.

The chain combines TRBV5-6 with TRBJ1-1, with 7 positions matching TRBD1. This CDR3 spans 13 amino acids. V lost 2 bases and J lost 7; bases outside the gene matches: 5. The germline gives CDR1 SGHDT, CDR2 YYEEEE. CDR3 protein: CASSLGTDDEAFF. The CDR3 bases are TGTGCCAGCAGCTTAGGGACAGACGATGAAGCTTTCTTT.

This chain links TRBV4-1 with TRBJ2-1; 12 nucleotides match TRBD2. Germline V gene sequence: CDR1 MGHRA, CDR2 YSYEKL. J lost 9 bases, V lost 4 bases, and 19 bases had no gene match. CDR3 length equals 19 residues. The CDR3 here is CASSPLTSSGGAYKIEQFF. The CDR3 nucleotides are TGCGCCAGCAGCCCCCTGACATCTAGCGGGGGGGCCTACAAGATTGAGCAGTTCTTC.

The rearrangement uses TRBV28 and TRBJ2-5, with a tentative D call TRBD1 (6 bases). The CDR3 covers 13 residues. Per the germline V gene, CDR1 is MDHEN and CDR2 is SYDVKM. V lost 7 bases to trimming and J lost 7 bases, with 16 bases between them. The CDR3 DNA is TGTGCCAGCACCCACAGGGTTTTGGGGACCCAGTACTTC. Its protein product is CASTHRVLGTQYF. Filled out from reference TRBV28 and TRBJ2-5, the complete variable domain reads DVKVTQSSRYLVKRTGEKVFLECVQDMDHENMFWYRQDPGLGLRLIYFSYDVKMKEKGDIPEGYSVSREKKERFSLILESASTNQTSMYLCASTHRVLGTQYFGPGTRLLVL.

V and J are TRBV4-2 and TRBJ2-7; TRBD1 matches at 10 bases. This CDR3 has 16 residues. Trimming took 2 bases from V and 6 from J; bases not matched to a gene: 10. CDR1 LGHNA and CDR2 YNFKEQ come from the germline V gene. In nucleotides, the CDR3 is TGTGCCAGCAGCCAACCTCCGGGACAGGGGAATGGCGAGCAGTACTTC. This translates into CASSQPPGQGNGEQYF.

This rearrangement joins TRBV7-9 to TRBJ1-6; 7 bases agree with TRBD1. The CDR3 loop spans 18 amino acids. Germline-derived CDR1 and CDR2 are SEHNR and FQNEAQ (reference sequence). V was pared by 5 bases and J by 0 bases, with 10 bases of the junction left unmatched. CDR3 nucleotides: TGTGCCAGCAGCCGATACCGACAGGGCAGCTCCTATAATTCACCCCTCCACTTT. It codes for CASSRYRQGSSYNSPLHF.

V and J are TRBV19 and TRBJ1-6; possible D gene TRBD1, 5 bases. Germline V gene lookup returns CDR1 LNHDA and CDR2 SQIVND (reference sequence). Deletions cut 10 bases from V and 7 bases from J, with 14 bases between. The CDR3 extends over 13 amino acids. The CDR3 DNA reads TGTGCCACCGGGGGATTCGACAATTCACCCCTCCACTTT. It encodes CATGGFDNSPLHF. Combining the CDR3 with reference TRBV19 and TRBJ1-6 gives the whole variable domain DGGITQSPKYLFRKEGQNVTLSCEQNLNHDAMYWYRQDPGQGLRLIYYSQIVNDFQKGDIAEGYSVSREKKESFPLTVTSAQKNPTAFYLCATGGFDNSPLHFGNGTRLTVT.

This chain joins TRBV7-2 and TRBJ1-1; 9 bases match TRBD1. The V gene end was trimmed by 5 bases and the J gene end by 3 bases; junction bases not matched to a gene: 10. The CDR3 extends over 16 amino acids. Germline-derived CDR1 and CDR2 are SGHTA and FQGNSA. CDR3 in DNA: TGTGCCAGCAGCCTCTCCGGGGGACAGGGCTACACTGAAGCTTTCTTT. Protein sequence: CASSLSGGQGYTEAFF.